This T cell receptor beta chain was obtained from a study of blood T cell repertoires in COVID-19. The germline V and J ends were trimmed by 8 bases and 8 bases, with 12 bases remaining between them. The germline CDR1 and CDR2 sequences are SGHAT and FQNNGV. This CDR3 comprises 11 residues. Some clones are missing from TCRdb's copy, which holds only in-frame ones; the method was immunoSEQ multiplex PCR. In the table there are about 130,000 clones, just over 75% of which are singletons. The sequenced sample consisted of peripheral blood. The chain has TRBV11-2 and TRBJ1-2, with a weak D call TRBD1 (5 bases). This receptor was obtained from a human donor in a cohort sampled during active COVID-19. The CDR3 DNA follows: TGTGCCAGCGGGGAGGGGTTAGGCTACACCTTC. Protein sequence: CASGEGLGYTF.